The subject of this entry is one TCR beta chain. What it recognizes is unknown. From germline, CDR1 is SGHDT and CDR2 YYEEEE. V was clipped by 4 bases and J by 2 bases; unmatched bases: 6. This CDR3 has 14 residues. The entry originates in a study of long-term antiretroviral therapy in people with HIV. Overall study results and limits: Diversity increased after ART yet remained lower than in transplant donor controls.

A v3.0 immunoSEQ assay was performed at survey level. Only in-frame clones appear in the TCRdb table, and some are missing; sequencing was by immunoSEQ multiplex PCR. The sample includes about 14,000 clones, 82% seen only once; the top ten take approximately 15%. V gene TRBV5-6 combines with J gene TRBJ2-7, with 7 bases identical to TRBD1. The sequence was collected from a middle-aged woman with HIV. Source: unsorted PBMCs, taken 1.8 years before starting antiretroviral therapy. CDR3 sequence reads: CASSSRDSTYEQYF. CDR3 nucleotides: TGTGCCAGCAGCAGCCGGGACAGCACCTACGAGCAGTACTTC.